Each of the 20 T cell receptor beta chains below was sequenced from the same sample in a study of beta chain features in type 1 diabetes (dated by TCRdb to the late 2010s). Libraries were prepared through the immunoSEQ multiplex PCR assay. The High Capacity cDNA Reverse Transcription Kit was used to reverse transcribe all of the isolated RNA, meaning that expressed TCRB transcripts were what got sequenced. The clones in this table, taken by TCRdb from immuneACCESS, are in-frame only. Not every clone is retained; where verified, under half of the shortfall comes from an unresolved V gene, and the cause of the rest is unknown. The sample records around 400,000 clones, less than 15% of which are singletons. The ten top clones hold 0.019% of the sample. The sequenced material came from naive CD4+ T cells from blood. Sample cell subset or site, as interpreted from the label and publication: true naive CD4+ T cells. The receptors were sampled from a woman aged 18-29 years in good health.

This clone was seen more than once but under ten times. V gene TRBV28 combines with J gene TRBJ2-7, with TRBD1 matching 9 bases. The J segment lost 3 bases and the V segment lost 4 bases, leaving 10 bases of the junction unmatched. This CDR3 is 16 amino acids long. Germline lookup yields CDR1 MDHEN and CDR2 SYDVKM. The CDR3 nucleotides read TGTGCCAGCAGTTCCGCGACAGGGGGACCACGCTACGAGCAGTACTTC. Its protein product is CASSSATGGPRYEQYF.

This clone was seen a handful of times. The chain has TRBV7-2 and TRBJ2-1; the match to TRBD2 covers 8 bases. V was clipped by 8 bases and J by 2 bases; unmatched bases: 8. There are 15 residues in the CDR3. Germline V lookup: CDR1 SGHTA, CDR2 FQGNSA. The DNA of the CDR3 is TGTGCCAGCTCCCCCGGGACTAGAACCTACAATGAGCAGTTCTTC. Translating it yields CASSPGTRTYNEQFF.

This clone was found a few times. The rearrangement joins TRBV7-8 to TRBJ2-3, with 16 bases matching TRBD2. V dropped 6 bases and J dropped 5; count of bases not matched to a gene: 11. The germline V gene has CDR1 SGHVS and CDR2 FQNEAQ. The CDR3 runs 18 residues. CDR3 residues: CASSPPGLAGGRGDTQYF. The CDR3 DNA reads TGTGCCAGCAGTCCGCCGGGACTAGCGGGAGGGCGCGGAGATACGCAGTATTTT.

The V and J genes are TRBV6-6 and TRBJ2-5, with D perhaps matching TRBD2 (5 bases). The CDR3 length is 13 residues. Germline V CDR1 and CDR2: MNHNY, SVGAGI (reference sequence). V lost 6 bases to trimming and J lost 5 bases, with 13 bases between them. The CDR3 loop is CASSLTRRETQYF. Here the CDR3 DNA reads TGTGCCAGCAGCCTTACTAGGAGGGAGACCCAGTACTTC.

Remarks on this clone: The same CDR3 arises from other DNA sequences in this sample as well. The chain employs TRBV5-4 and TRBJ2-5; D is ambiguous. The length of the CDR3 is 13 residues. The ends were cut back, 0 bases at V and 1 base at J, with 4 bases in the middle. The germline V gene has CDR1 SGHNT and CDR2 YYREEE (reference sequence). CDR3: CASSLVSQETQYF. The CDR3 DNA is TGTGCCAGCAGCTTGGTTAGCCAAGAGACCCAGTACTTC.

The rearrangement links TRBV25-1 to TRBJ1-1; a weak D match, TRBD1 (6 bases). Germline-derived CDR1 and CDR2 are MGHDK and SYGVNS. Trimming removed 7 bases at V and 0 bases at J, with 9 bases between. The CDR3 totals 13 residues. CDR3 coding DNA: TGTGCCAGCATCCGGGACATGAACACTGAAGCTTTCTTT. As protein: CASIRDMNTEAFF.

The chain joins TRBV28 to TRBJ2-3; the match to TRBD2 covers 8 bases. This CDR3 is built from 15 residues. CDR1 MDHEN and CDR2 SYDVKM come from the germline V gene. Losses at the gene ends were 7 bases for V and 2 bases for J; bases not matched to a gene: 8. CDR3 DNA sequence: TGTGCCAGCACCCTCGGGACTAGTCCCACAGATACGCAGTATTTT. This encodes CASTLGTSPTDTQYF.

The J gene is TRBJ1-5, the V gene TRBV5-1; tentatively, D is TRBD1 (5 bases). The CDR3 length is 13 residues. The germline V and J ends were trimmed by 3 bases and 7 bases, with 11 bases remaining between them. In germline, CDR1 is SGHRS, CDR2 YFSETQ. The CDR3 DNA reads TGCGCCAGCAGCTGGGAGGGGAGACAGCCCCAGCATTTT. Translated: CASSWEGRQPQHF.

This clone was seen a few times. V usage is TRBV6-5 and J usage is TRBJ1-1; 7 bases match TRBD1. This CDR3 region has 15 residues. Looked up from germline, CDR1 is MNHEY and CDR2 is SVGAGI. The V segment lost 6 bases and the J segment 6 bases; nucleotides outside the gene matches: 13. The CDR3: CASSRQGRGVPEAFF. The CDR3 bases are TGTGCCAGCAGCCGACAGGGAAGAGGTGTTCCTGAAGCTTTCTTT.

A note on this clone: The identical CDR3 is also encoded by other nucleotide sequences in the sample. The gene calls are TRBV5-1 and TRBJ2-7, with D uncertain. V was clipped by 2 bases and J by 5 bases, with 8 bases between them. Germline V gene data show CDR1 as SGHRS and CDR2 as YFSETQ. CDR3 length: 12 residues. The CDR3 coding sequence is TGCGCCAGCAGCTTAAGCTCTGACGAGCAGTACTTC. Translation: CASSLSSDEQYF.

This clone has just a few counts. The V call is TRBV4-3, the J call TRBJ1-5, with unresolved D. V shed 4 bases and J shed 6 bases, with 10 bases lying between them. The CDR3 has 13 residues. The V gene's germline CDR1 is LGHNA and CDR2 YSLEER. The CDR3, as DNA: TGCGCCAGCAGCCCGCGGATGACTCAGCCCCAGCATTTT. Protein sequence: CASSPRMTQPQHF.

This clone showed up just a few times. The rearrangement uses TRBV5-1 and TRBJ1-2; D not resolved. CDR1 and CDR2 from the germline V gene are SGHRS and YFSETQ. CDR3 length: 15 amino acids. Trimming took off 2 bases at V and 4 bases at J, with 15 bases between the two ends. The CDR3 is CASSFTRAGTYGYTF. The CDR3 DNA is TGCGCCAGCAGCTTCACGAGAGCGGGTACCTATGGCTACACCTTC.

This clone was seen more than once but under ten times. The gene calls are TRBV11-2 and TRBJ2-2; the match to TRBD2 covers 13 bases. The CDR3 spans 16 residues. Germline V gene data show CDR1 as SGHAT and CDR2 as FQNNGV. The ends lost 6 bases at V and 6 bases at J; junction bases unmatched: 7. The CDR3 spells CASRPPGLAGPGELFF. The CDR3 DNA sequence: TGTGCCAGCAGACCGCCGGGACTAGCGGGACCCGGGGAGCTGTTTTTT.

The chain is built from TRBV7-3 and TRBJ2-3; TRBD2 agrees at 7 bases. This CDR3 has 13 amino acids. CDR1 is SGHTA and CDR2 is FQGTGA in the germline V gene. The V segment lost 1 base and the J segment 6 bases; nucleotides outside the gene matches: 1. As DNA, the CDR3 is TGTGCCAGCAGCTTAATGGGGGGGGATACGCAGTATTTT. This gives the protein CASSLMGGDTQYF.

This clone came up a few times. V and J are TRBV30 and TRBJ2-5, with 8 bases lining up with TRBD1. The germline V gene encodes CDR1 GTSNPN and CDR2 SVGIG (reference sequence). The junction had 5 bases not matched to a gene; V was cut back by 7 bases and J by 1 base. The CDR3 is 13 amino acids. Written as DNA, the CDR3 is TGTGCCTCGAACCAGGGGGCCCAAGAGACCCAGTACTTC. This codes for CASNQGAQETQYF. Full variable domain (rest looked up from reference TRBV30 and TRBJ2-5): SQTIHQWPATLVQPVGSPLSLECTVEGTSNPNLYWYRQAAGRGLQLLFYSVGIGQISSEVPQNLSASRPQDRQFILSSKKLLLSDSGFYLCASNQGAQETQYFGPGTRLLVL.

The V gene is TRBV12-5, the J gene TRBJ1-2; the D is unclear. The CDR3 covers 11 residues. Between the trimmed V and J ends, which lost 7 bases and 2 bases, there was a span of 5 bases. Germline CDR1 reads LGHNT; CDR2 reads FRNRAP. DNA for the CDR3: TGTGCTAGTGCTAAGAACTATGGCTACACCTTC. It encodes CASAKNYGYTF.

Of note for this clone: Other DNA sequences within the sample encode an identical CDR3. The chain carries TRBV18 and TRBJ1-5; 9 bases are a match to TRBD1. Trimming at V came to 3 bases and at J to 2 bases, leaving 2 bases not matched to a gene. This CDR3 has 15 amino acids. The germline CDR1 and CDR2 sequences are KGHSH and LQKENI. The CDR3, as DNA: TGTGCCAGCTCACCGGACAGGGGACGCAATCAGCCCCAGCATTTT. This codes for CASSPDRGRNQPQHF.

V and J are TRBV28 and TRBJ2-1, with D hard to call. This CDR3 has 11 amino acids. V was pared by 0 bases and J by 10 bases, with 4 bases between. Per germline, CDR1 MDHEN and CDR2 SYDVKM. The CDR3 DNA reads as TGTGCCAGCAGTTTATGGGCAGAGCAGTTCTTC. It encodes CASSLWAEQFF.

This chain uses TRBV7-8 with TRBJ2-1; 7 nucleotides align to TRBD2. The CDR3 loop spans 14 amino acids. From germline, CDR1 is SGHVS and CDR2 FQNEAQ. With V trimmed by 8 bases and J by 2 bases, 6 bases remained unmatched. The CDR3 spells CASGRAVTYNEQFF. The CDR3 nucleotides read TGTGCCAGCGGGAGGGCCGTCACCTACAATGAGCAGTTCTTC.

This chain's CDR3 is CASRREGDGTGELFF. In DNA, the CDR3 is TGTGCCAGCAGGAGGGAGGGAGATGGCACCGGGGAGCTGTTTTTT. The chain uses TRBV2 and TRBJ2-2; 7 nucleotides align to TRBD2. CDR1 SNHLY and CDR2 FYNNEI come from the germline V gene. The V segment lost 6 bases and the J segment 4 bases; nucleotides outside the gene matches: 8. The CDR3 spans 15 residues.